This is a list of T cell receptor beta chains from one sample in a study of glioma-infiltrating T cells. A single record per CDR3 protein comes from TCRdb applying MiXCR to the multiplex PCR reads. This table has roughly 350,000 distinct CDR3 sequences, about two fifths appearing once. The material sequenced was glioma tissue, nonneoplastic brain tissue, or PBMCs (not recorded which). The receptor set was obtained from a human donor with low-grade glioma or glioblastoma, undergoing nonglioma brain surgery, or in good health (not recorded which). CDR3s include the opening cysteine and the closing phenylalanine or tryptophan. Each record gives: V gene, CDR3 length, J gene, D gene, clone size, CDR3 DNA, CDR3 protein. D genes are given only for firm matches. Rows may omit the clone size; those that give it use once, few, many or a size class.

>TRBV7-2|14|TRBJ2-5|NA|NA
TGTGCCAGCAGCCCGGGACCGTTCGGGGAGACCCAGTACTTC
CASSPGPFGETQYF
>TRBV6-1|16|TRBJ1-4|TRBD1|many
TGTGCCAGCAGTGACCGGGACAGGGGCATTGTTGAAAAACTGTTTTTT
CASSDRDRGIVEKLFF
>TRBV2|14|TRBJ1-2|NA|few
TGTGCCAGCAGCAGGTTGACAGTGAACTATGGCTACACCTTC
CASSRLTVNYGYTF
>TRBV10-2|17|TRBJ2-7|TRBD2|NA
TGCGCCAGCAGGGTCGGACTAGCGGGAGGGCTACACATGGAGCAGTACTTC
CASRVGLAGGLHMEQYF
>TRBV27|17|TRBJ2-1|TRBD2|NA
TGTGCCAGCAGCCCCCGGACTAGCGGGACTTCCTACAATGAGCAGTTCTTC
CASSPRTSGTSYNEQFF
>TRBV2|14|TRBJ1-4|NA|few
TGTGCCAGCACTCTGGGCAGGGAAGGTGAAAAACTGTTTTTT
CASTLGREGEKLFF
>TRBV25-1|14|TRBJ2-7|NA|few
TGTGCCAGCAGTGAATTCTTGCCCGGCTACGAGCAGTACTTC
CASSEFLPGYEQYF
>TRBV27|15|TRBJ1-1|NA|many
TGTGCCAGCAGTTTCCGCCTCCCGACGAACACTGAAGCTTTCTTT
CASSFRLPTNTEAFF
>TRBV20-1|15|TRBJ1-4|NA|few
TGCAGTGCTGACCCGACCCGAGGCCGTCGTGAAAAACTGTTTTTT
CSADPTRGRREKLFF
>TRBV4-1|16|TRBJ2-7|TRBD2|NA
TGCGCCAGCAGCCAAGTAGCTAGCGGGGACCCCTACGAGCAGTACTTC
CASSQVASGDPYEQYF
>TRBV20-1|11|TRBJ2-1|TRBD1|NA
TGCAGTGCCAGACAGGGTTACGAGCAGTTCTTC
CSARQGYEQFF
>TRBV7-2|14|TRBJ1-1|TRBD1|NA
TGTGCCAGCTGGGGGACAGGGGTGAACACTGAAGCTTTCTTT
CASWGTGVNTEAFF
>TRBV2|13|TRBJ2-1|NA|once
TGTGCCAGCTCACTGGATGCCTACAATGAGCAGTGCTTC
CASSLDAYNEQCF
>TRBV6-1|17|TRBJ2-1|TRBD1|NA
TGTGCCAGCAGTTCGTGGACCGGGACAGGGTCCTACAATGAGCAGTTCTTC
CASSSWTGTGSYNEQFF
>TRBV6-5|17|TRBJ2-1|TRBD2|NA
TGTGCCAGCAGTTACTCCCTGGGACTAGCGGGAGTCAATGAGCAGTTCTTC
CASSYSLGLAGVNEQFF
>TRBV28|16|TRBJ2-7|TRBD2|NA
TGTGCCAGCAGTTCCCCTGGGACTAGCGGGAGCTACGAGCAGTACTTC
CASSSPGTSGSYEQYF
>TRBV5-4|14|TRBJ1-1|NA|NA
TGTGCCAGCAGCCCTTCGGGGGCGCGCACTGAAGCTTTCTTT
CASSPSGARTEAFF
>TRBV11-1|17|TRBJ2-6|TRBD1|NA
TGTGCCAGCAGCTCGGACAGGACCTACTCTGGGGCCAACGTCCTGACTTTC
CASSSDRTYSGANVLTF
>TRBV28|13|TRBJ2-7|NA|many
TGTGCCAGCAGTTTTACAGCAACCTACGAGCAGTACTTC
CASSFTATYEQYF
>TRBV28|13|TRBJ1-3|NA|many
TGTGCCAGCAGTTCGTGGACTGGAAACACCATATATTTT
CASSSWTGNTIYF